A single sample gave rise to the 10 T cell receptor beta chains below, sequenced in a study of regulatory T cells in long-lasting Graves disease. In building TCR beta libraries, iRepertoire HTBI primers were used together with Arm-PCR of CDR3 regions. TCRdb processed the multiplex PCR reads anew with MiXCR; each CDR3 protein has one entry. The table shows around 400,000 distinct CDR3 sequences, with around a sixth occurring only once. Time point meaning: newly diagnosed GD, antithyroid drugs for less than 3 months. With RNA extracted from PBMCs as input, the TCR library was made. This material consisted of peripheral blood mononuclear cells (PBMCs), taken at new diagnosis, from a patient treated with antithyroid drugs. The source of these receptors is a female donor with Graves disease.

This chain joins TRBV2 and TRBJ2-1; D unresolved. Germline V gene lookup returns CDR1 SNHLY and CDR2 FYNNEI. Trimming took off 2 bases at V and 6 bases at J, with 14 bases between the two ends. CDR3 length equals 15 residues. DNA of the CDR3: TGTGCCAGCAGTGAACGGGTTGACATCATCAATGAGCAGTTCTTC. It codes for CASSERVDIINEQFF.

In this sample, this clonotype turned up many times. One end of the junction fails to match germline, which may point to a read error. The chain is built from TRBV5-1 and TRBJ1-4; TRBD1 matches at 7 bases. Looked up from germline, CDR1 is SGHRS and CDR2 is YFSETQ. The CDR3 consists of 15 residues. The CDR3 bases are TGTGCCAGCAGTCCTACCGGGACAGCAAATGAAAAACTGTTTTTT. Protein product: CASSPTGTANEKLFF.

Regarding this clonotype: A much larger clone lies one base from this, so it may be a read error. The rearrangement uses TRBV5-4 and TRBJ1-2; TRBD1 matches 9 bases. The length of the CDR3 is 15 residues. Germline V gene sequence: CDR1 SGHNT, CDR2 YYREEE (reference sequence). CDR3 residues: CTSSIPSGQGFGYTF. In DNA, the CDR3 is TGTACCAGCAGCATACCCTCGGGACAGGGTTTTGGCTACACCTTC. Full variable domain (remainder filled in from reference TRBV5-4 and TRBJ1-2): ETGVTQSPTHLIKTRGQQVTLRCSSQSGHNTVSWYQQALGQGPQFIFQYYREEENGRGNFPPRFSGLQFPNYSSELNVNALELDDSALYLCTSSIPSGQGFGYTFGSGTRLTVV.

The chain joins TRBV5-1 to TRBJ2-3; the D is unclear. Germline CDR1 SGHRS, CDR2 YFSETQ. The CDR3 consists of 13 residues. The V end lost 6 bases, the J end lost 1 base, and 9 bases lay between the germline ends. CDR3 in amino acids: CASTESRTDTQYF. The CDR3 nucleotides are TGCGCCAGCACCGAGTCTCGCACAGATACGCAGTATTTT.

This clonotype was recorded many times. The chain carries TRBV6-2 or TRBV6-3 and TRBJ2-1, with TRBD1 identical over 8 bases. Unmatched junction bases numbered 7, after V lost 5 bases and J lost 13 bases. There are 12 residues in the CDR3. Germline CDR1 reads MNHEY; CDR2 reads SVGEGT. CDR3 sequence (DNA): TGTGCCAGCAGTCCCCTAGGACAGGGACAGTTCTTC. This codes for CASSPLGQGQFF.

At least ten counts were recorded for this clonotype. The V and J genes are TRBV6-5 and TRBJ1-5, with 7 bases matching TRBD1. The germline V gene has CDR1 MNHEY and CDR2 SVGAGI. This CDR3 has 15 residues. V shed 2 bases and J 1 base; nucleotides not matched to a gene: 2. This chain's CDR3 is CASSYRGQSNQPQHF. In DNA form, the CDR3 reads TGTGCCAGCAGTTACAGGGGGCAGAGCAATCAGCCCCAGCATTTT.

The CDR3 nucleotides read TGTGCCAGCGGGAGGGACTTCCGCCCTGGAAACACCATATATTTT. It specifies CASGRDFRPGNTIYF. V and J are TRBV6-1 and TRBJ1-3, with a tentative D call TRBD1 (5 bases). CDR1 MNHNS and CDR2 SASEGT come from the germline V gene. V was clipped by 8 bases and J by 2 bases, with 16 bases between them. The CDR3 spans 15 residues.

This clonotype was seen a few times. The CDR3 DNA sequence: TGTGCCAGCAGCTCGGGACTAGCGGGGGGTCGGCATGAGCAGTTCTTC. Its protein product is CASSSGLAGGRHEQFF. V and J are TRBV11-3 and TRBJ2-1; 15 bases match TRBD2. From germline, CDR1 is SGHNT and CDR2 YENEEA. CDR3 length: 16 residues. V lost 4 bases, J lost 8 bases, and 6 bases stayed unmatched.

V is TRBV5-1 and J is TRBJ1-4; no firm D call. The germline V gene encodes CDR1 SGHRS and CDR2 YFSETQ. This CDR3 spans 13 amino acids. The V gene lost 2 bases and the J gene lost 6 bases, with 8 bases spanning the gap. The CDR3 sequence is CASSFIGHEKLFF. The CDR3 DNA reads TGCGCCAGCAGCTTTATAGGACATGAAAAACTGTTTTTT.

The sample holds many counts of this clonotype. V gene TRBV20-1 combines with J gene TRBJ1-4; perhaps TRBD1 as D (5 bases). Germline CDR1 reads DFQATT; CDR2 reads SNEGSKA (reference sequence). The CDR3 length is 16 residues. With 0 bases removed from V and 7 bases from J, the gap between germline ends came to 18 bases. As DNA, the CDR3 is TGCAGTGCTAGAGATCTCGGGGGGACCGGTCCTGAAAAACTGTTTTTT. Translation: CSARDLGGTGPEKLFF.